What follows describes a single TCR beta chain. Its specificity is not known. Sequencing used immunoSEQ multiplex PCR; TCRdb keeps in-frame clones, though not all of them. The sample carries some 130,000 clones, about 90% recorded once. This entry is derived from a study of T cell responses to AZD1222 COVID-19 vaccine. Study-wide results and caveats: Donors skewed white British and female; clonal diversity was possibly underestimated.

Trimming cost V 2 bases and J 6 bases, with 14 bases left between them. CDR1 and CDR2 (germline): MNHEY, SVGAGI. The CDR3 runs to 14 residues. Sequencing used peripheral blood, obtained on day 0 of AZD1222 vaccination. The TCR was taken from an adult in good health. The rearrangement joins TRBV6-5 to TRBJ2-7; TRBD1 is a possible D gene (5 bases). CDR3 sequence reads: CASSYGALYAEQYF. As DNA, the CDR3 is TGTGCCAGCAGTTACGGGGCGCTCTACGCCGAGCAGTACTTC.